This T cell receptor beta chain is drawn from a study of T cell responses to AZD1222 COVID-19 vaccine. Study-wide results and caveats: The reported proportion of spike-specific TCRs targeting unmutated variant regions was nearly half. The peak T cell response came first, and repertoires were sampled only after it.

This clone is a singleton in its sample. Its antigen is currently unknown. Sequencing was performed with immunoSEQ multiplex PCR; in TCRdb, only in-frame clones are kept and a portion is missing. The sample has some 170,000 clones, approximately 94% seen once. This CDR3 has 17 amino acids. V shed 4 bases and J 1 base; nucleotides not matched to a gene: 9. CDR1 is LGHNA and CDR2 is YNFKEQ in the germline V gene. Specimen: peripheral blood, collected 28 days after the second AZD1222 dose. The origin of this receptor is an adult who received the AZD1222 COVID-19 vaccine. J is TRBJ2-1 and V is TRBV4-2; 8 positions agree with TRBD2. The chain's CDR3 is CASSPRLLADSYNEQFF. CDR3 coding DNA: TGTGCCAGCAGCCCCCGCTTACTAGCGGATTCCTACAATGAGCAGTTCTTC.